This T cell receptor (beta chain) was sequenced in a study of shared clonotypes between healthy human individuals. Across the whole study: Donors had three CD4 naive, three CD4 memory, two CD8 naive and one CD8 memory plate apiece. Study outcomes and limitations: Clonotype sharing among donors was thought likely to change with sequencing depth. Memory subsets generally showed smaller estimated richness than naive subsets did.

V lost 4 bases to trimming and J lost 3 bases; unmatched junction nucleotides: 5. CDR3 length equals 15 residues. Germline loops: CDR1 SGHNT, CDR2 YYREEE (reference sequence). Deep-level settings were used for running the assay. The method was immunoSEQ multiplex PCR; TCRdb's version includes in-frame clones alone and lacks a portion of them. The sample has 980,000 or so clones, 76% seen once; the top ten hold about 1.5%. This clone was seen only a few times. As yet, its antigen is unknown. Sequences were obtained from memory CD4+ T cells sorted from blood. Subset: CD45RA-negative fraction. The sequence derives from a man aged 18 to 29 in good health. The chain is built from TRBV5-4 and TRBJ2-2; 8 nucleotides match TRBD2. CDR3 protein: CASSPRGGHTGELFF. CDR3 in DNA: TGTGCCAGCAGCCCTCGGGGGGGCCACACCGGGGAGCTGTTTTTT.